A single sample is the source of the 12 T cell receptor beta chains below, sequenced in a study of long-term antiretroviral therapy in people with HIV. This was the immunoSEQ v3.0 assay at survey level. Method: immunoSEQ multiplex PCR; TCRdb's copy keeps in-frame clones and lacks some. This sample carries around 35,000 clones, approximately 96% of them seen once, and the ten largest clones take 2.4%. Here the sequenced sample was unsorted PBMCs, taken roughly 6.4 years after starting antiretroviral therapy. Receptor source: a man in his thirties or forties with HIV.

The chain links TRBV27 to TRBJ2-7; 7 bases match TRBD2. Germline V gene data show CDR1 as MNHEY and CDR2 as SMNVEV (reference sequence). The junction had 12 bases not matched to a gene; V was cut back by 3 bases and J by 7 bases. The CDR3 has 15 residues. In DNA form, the CDR3 reads TGTGCCAGCAGTTTCGGGCGGGAGTCACATCGAGAGCAGTACTTC. Amino acids: CASSFGRESHREQYF.

The chain carries TRBV12-5 and TRBJ2-5, with 10 bases identical to TRBD1. CDR3 length: 15 amino acids. V lost 4 bases and J lost 7; bases outside the gene matches: 9. CDR1 is LGHNT and CDR2 is FRNRAP in the germline V gene. CDR3 protein: CASGSRRDRGWTQYF. As DNA, the CDR3 is TGTGCTAGTGGTTCCCGCCGGGACAGGGGTTGGACCCAGTACTTC.

This sequence joins TRBV7-9 and TRBJ1-1, with D tentatively TRBD1 (5 bases). Germline V gives CDR1 SEHNR, CDR2 FQNEAQ (reference sequence). CDR3 length equals 14 residues. V lost 4 bases to trimming and J lost 6 bases, with 15 bases between them. The CDR3 spells CASSSTALVAEAFF. CDR3 DNA: TGTGCCAGCAGCTCGACAGCCCTCGTTGCTGAAGCTTTCTTT.

This clone was counted once. J is TRBJ1-5 and V is TRBV19; D unclear. Germline V gene data show CDR1 as LNHDA and CDR2 as SQIVND (reference sequence). CDR3 length equals 14 residues. Trimming left V 5 bases short and J 0 bases short, with 8 bases between. The chain's CDR3 is CASSGPTSNQPQHF. The CDR3 DNA reads as TGTGCCAGTAGTGGCCCAACTAGCAATCAGCCCCAGCATTTT.

This sequence joins TRBV15 and TRBJ2-7; perhaps TRBD1 as D (5 bases). V was cut by 4 bases and J by 7 bases, with 17 bases left in between. Germline loops: CDR1 LNHNV, CDR2 YYDKDF (reference sequence). The CDR3 loop spans 14 amino acids. The CDR3 DNA reads as TGTGCCACCAGCACAGACCAAACAGGTTTTGAGCAGTACTTC. Its translation is CATSTDQTGFEQYF.

The chain uses TRBV11-2 and TRBJ2-7; D ambiguous. This CDR3 has 14 residues. Germline V gene lookup returns CDR1 SGHAT and CDR2 FQNNGV. V was cut by 5 bases and J by 2 bases, with 13 bases left in between. CDR3 coding DNA: TGTGCCAGCAGCCAGAGTAGTGGGGCCTACGAGCAGTACTTC. Translation: CASSQSSGAYEQYF.

The rearrangement links TRBV7-2 to TRBJ1-5, with D perhaps TRBD1 (5 bases). CDR1 and CDR2 from the germline V gene are SGHTA and FQGNSA. V gave up 5 bases and J gave up 7 bases, with 15 bases separating them. The CDR3 runs to 14 residues. The CDR3 nucleotides read TGTGCCAGCAGCACCACCGGGGCAGGGCAGCCCCAGCATTTT. The encoded protein is CASSTTGAGQPQHF.

The rearrangement links TRBV6-1 to TRBJ2-7; D tentatively fits TRBD1 or TRBD2 (6 bases each). The CDR3 runs to 16 residues. Germline V gene sequence: CDR1 MNHNS, CDR2 SASEGT. V was pared by 3 bases and J by 7 bases, with 22 bases between. The CDR3 here is CASSELLRGALEEQYF. The CDR3, as DNA: TGTGCCAGCAGTGAGTTGTTGAGGGGGGCTCTCGAGGAGCAGTACTTC.

The rearrangement links TRBV5-1 to TRBJ2-5; maybe TRBD2 (6 bases). CDR3 size: 15 residues. The germline CDR1 and CDR2 sequences are SGHRS and YFSETQ. The germline V and J ends were trimmed by 0 bases and 5 bases, with 14 bases remaining between them. CDR3 DNA sequence: TGCGCCAGCAGCTTGGGACAGCCGGGGGTGGAGACCCAGTACTTC. This sequence encodes CASSLGQPGVETQYF.

This clone was found once. The chain recombines TRBV15 with TRBJ2-3; 7 bases map to TRBD2. V lost 1 base to trimming and J lost 5 bases; unmatched junction nucleotides: 9. From germline, CDR1 is LNHNV and CDR2 YYDKDF (reference sequence). The CDR3 runs 16 residues. In DNA form, the CDR3 reads TGTGCCACCAGCAGAGTGGGGCGGGTAGCGGGAGATACGCAGTATTTT. Translated: CATSRVGRVAGDTQYF.

This rearrangement joins TRBV11-2 to TRBJ2-5, with TRBD2 matching 13 bases. The assigned J gene may be wrong: the sequence end matches TRBJ2-7 better. CDR1 SGHAT and CDR2 FQNNGV come from the germline V gene. This CDR3 contains 15 residues. The CDR3 nucleotides read TGTGCCAGCAGCCTCGGACTAGCGGGAGCCTACGAGCAGTACTTC. It is translated as CASSLGLAGAYEQYF.

The V call is TRBV19, the J call TRBJ2-1; 8 bases map to TRBD1. The CDR3 totals 14 residues. Germline CDR1 reads LNHDA; CDR2 reads SQIVND (reference sequence). The junction had 9 bases not matched to a gene; V was cut back by 10 bases and J by 4 bases. This CDR3 reads CATRQGTLYNEQFF. Here the CDR3 DNA reads TGTGCCACGCGACAGGGGACTCTTTACAATGAGCAGTTCTTC.